The next 6 T cell receptor beta chains were all read from a single sample in a study of T cell repertoires and Cas9 in healthy adults. Assay used: immunoSEQ multiplex PCR; TCRdb lists only in-frame clones, some missing. Of approximately 22,000 clones listed, roughly 90% are singletons. Sequenced sample: CD4+ effector T cells (CD127+, CD25-, CD137-, CD154-) from PBMCs; culture status not recorded. The receptors stem from a human donor in good health.

This clone has a single count. The V call is TRBV5-1, the J call TRBJ2-4; tentatively, D is TRBD1 (6 bases). There are 16 residues in the CDR3. Trimming took 5 bases from V and 1 from J, leaving 16 bases between them. Germline loops: CDR1 SGHRS, CDR2 YFSETQ. CDR3 loop: CASSWGPQGAKNIQYF. CDR3 in DNA: TGCGCCAGCAGTTGGGGACCACAGGGCGCCAAAAACATTCAGTACTTC. The variable domain in full, completed from reference TRBV5-1 and TRBJ2-4, reads KAGVTQTPRYLIKTRGQQVTLSCSPISGHRSVSWYQQTPGQGLQFLFEYFSETQRNKGNFPGRFSGRQFSNSRSEMNVSTLELGDSALYLCASSWGPQGAKNIQYFGAGTRLSVL.

The V call is TRBV27, the J call TRBJ2-1; the D is unclear. This CDR3 has 14 residues. Germline V gene data show CDR1 as MNHEY and CDR2 as SMNVEV (reference sequence). Trimming pared 2 bases from V and 0 bases from J, leaving 5 bases between. CDR3 bases: TGTGCCAGCAGTTTAGACCGCTCCTACAATGAGCAGTTCTTC. It is translated as CASSLDRSYNEQFF.

The chain employs TRBV28 and TRBJ2-7; D is possibly TRBD1 (6 bases). Looked up from germline, CDR1 is MDHEN and CDR2 is SYDVKM. The CDR3 runs to 14 residues. The V and J ends lost 5 bases and 3 bases respectively, with 14 bases between them. The CDR3 region has the DNA TGTGCCAGCAGTCTACTGACAGGAGACTACGAGCAGTACGTC. It translates to CASSLLTGDYEQYV.

The CDR3 loop is CASSSPQDGEQYV. CDR3 DNA sequence: TGTGCCAGCAGTTCCCCTCAAGACGGGGAGCAGTACGTC. The V and J genes are TRBV28 and TRBJ2-7, with no clear D. The germline V and J ends were trimmed by 4 bases and 7 bases, with 14 bases remaining between them. The length of the CDR3 is 13 residues. The germline V gene has CDR1 MDHEN and CDR2 SYDVKM.

The CDR3 is CASRRGTLSYEQYV. The CDR3 DNA is TGTGCCAGCAGGAGGGGGACACTCTCCTACGAGCAGTACGTC. The V and J genes are TRBV6-5 and TRBJ2-7; weak D call: TRBD1 (6 bases). CDR1 and CDR2 from the germline V gene are MNHEY and SVGAGI. This CDR3 is 14 amino acids long. The V and J ends lost 6 bases and 0 bases respectively, with 12 bases between them.

The rearrangement links TRBV2 to TRBJ2-5; D might be TRBD2 (5 bases). The CDR3 consists of 13 residues. Germline loops: CDR1 SNHLY, CDR2 FYNNEI. The V end lost 5 bases, the J end lost 3 bases, and 10 bases lay between the germline ends. Here the CDR3 DNA reads TGTGCCAGCAGTCTGCTAGCAGAAGAGACCCAGTACTTC. Residues: CASSLLAEETQYF.